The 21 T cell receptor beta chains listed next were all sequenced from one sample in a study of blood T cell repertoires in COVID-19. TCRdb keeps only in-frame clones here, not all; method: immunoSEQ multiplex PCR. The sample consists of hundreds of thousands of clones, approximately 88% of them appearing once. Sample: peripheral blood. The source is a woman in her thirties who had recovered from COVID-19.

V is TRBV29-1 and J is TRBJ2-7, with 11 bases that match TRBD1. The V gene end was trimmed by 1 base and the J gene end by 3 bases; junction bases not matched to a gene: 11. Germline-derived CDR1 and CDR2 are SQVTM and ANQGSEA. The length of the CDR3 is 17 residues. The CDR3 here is CSVEVRNFGTGGYEQYF. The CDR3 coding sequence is TGCAGCGTTGAAGTCAGGAACTTTGGGACAGGGGGCTACGAGCAGTACTTC.

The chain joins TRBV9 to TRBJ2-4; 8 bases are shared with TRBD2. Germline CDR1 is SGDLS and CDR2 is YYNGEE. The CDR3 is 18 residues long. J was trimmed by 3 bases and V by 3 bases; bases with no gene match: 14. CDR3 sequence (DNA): TGTGCCAGCAGCGACCCTCTACAGCGGGGGTATGACAAAAACATTCAGTACTTC. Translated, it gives CASSDPLQRGYDKNIQYF.

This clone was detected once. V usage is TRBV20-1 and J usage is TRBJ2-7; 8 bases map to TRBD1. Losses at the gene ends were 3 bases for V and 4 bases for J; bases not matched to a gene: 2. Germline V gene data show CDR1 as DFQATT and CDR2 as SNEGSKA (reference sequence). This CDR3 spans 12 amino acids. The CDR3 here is CSASDRGYEQYF. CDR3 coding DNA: TGCAGTGCTAGTGACAGGGGATACGAGCAGTACTTC.

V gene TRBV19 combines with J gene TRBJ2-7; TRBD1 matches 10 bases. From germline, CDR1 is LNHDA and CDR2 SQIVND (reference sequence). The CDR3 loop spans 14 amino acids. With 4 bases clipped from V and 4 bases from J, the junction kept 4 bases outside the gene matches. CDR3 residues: CASSNGQGDYEQYF. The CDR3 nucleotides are TGTGCCAGTAGTAACGGACAGGGGGATTACGAGCAGTACTTC.

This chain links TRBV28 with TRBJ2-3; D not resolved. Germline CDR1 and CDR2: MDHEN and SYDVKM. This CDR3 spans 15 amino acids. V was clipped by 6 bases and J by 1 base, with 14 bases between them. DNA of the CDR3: TGTGCCAGCAGCCCAAGAGGCAGAGGCACAGATACGCAGTATTTT. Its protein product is CASSPRGRGTDTQYF.

CDR3 sequence reads: CASSFSGPAGNTEAFF. For the CDR3, the DNA is TGCGCCAGCAGCTTTTCAGGCCCAGCTGGGAACACTGAAGCTTTCTTT. The chain employs TRBV5-1 and TRBJ1-1; D remains unclear. The CDR3 extends over 16 amino acids. CDR1 SGHRS and CDR2 YFSETQ come from the germline V gene. V was shortened by 2 bases and J by 1 base, with 15 bases between the two germline ends.

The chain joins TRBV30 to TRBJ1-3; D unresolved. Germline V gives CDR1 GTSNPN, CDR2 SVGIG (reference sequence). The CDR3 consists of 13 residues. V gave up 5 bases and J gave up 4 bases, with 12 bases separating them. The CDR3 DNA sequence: TGTGCCTGGGCCGGGGTATCCGGAAACACCATATATTTT. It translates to CAWAGVSGNTIYF.

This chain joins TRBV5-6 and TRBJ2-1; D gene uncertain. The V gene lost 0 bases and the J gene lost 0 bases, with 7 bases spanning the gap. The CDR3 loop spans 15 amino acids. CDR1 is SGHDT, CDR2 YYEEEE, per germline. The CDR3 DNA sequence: TGTGCCAGCAGCTTGGAGTCCTACTCCTACAATGAGCAGTTCTTC. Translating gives CASSLESYSYNEQFF.

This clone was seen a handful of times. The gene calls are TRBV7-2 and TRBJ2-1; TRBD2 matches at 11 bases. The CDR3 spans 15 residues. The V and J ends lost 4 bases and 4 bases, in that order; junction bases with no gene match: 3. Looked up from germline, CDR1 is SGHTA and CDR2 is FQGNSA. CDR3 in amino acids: CASSSRTSGYNEQFF. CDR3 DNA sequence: TGTGCCAGCAGCTCAAGGACTAGCGGGTACAATGAGCAGTTCTTC.

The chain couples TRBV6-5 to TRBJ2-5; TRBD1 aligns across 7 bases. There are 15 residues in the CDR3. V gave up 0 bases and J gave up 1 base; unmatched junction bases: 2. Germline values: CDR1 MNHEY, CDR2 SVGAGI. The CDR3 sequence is CASSYSTGIQETQYF. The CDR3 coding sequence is TGTGCCAGCAGTTACTCGACAGGGATCCAAGAGACCCAGTACTTC.

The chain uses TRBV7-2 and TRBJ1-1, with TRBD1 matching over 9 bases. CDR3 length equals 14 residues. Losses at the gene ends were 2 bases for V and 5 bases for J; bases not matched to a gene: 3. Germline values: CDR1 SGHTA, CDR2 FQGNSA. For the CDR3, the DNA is TGTGCCAGCAGCTTATACAGGGGGCGAACTGAAGCTTTCTTT. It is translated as CASSLYRGRTEAFF.

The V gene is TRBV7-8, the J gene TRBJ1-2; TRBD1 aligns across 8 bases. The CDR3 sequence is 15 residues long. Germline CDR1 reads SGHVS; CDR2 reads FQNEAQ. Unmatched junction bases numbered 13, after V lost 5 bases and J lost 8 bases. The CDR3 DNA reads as TGTGCCAGCAGCCGAGAACCCGGGACAGGAGGGGGCTACACCTTC. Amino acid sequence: CASSREPGTGGGYTF.

The CDR3 DNA is TGCGCCAGCAGCTTTGGTAGAGGACAGGGGGCAACCGGGGAGCTGTTTTTT. Residues: CASSFGRGQGATGELFF. The chain couples TRBV5-1 to TRBJ2-2; 11 bases are shared with TRBD1. This CDR3 comprises 17 residues. Trimming removed 2 bases from V and 5 bases from J; junction bases left unmatched: 8. Germline V CDR1 and CDR2: SGHRS, YFSETQ.

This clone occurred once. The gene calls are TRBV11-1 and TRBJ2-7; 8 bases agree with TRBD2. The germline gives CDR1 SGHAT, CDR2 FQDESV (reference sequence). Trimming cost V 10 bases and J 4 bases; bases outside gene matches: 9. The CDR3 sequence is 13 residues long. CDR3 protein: CATQDTGGYEQYF. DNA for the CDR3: TGTGCCACCCAGGACACGGGAGGGTACGAGCAGTACTTC.

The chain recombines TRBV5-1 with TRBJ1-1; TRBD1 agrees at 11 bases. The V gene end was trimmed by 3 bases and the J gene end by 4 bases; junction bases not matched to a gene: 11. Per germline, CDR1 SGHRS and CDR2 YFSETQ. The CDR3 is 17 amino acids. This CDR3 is CASSSGTGGHEGTEAFF. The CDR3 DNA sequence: TGCGCCAGCAGCTCCGGGACAGGGGGACATGAGGGCACTGAAGCTTTCTTT.

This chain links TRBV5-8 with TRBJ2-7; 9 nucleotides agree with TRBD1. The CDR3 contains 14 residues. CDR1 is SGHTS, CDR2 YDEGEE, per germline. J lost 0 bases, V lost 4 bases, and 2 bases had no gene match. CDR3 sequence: CASSRGQGSYEQYF. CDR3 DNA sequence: TGTGCCAGCAGCCGGGGACAGGGCTCCTACGAGCAGTACTTC.

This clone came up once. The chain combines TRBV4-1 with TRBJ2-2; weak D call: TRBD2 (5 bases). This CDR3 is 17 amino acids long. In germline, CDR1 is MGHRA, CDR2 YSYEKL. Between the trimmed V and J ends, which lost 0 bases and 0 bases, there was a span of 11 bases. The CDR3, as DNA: TGCGCCAGCAGCCAAGATCCAGCGGCCTCGAACACCGGGGAGCTGTTTTTT. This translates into CASSQDPAASNTGELFF.

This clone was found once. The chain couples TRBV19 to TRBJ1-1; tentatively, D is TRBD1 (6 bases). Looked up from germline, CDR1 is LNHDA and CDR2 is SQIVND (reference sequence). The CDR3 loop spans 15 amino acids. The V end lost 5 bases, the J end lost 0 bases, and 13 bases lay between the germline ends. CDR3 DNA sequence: TGTGCCAGTAGTGGAATAGGACAGATGAACACTGAAGCTTTCTTT. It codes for CASSGIGQMNTEAFF.

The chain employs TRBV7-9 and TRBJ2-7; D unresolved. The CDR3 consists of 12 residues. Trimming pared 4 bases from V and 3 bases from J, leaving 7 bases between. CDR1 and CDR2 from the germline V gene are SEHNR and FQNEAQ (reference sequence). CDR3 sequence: CASSSVLYEQYF. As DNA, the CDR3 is TGTGCCAGCAGCTCGGTCCTCTACGAGCAGTACTTC.

CDR3 nucleotides: TGCGCCAGCAGCTCATCTAGCGGGGTCGGGGGGTACGAGCAGTACTTC. Its translation: CASSSSSGVGGYEQYF. This rearrangement joins TRBV5-1 to TRBJ2-7, with TRBD2 matching over 9 bases. Losses at the gene ends were 3 bases for V and 4 bases for J; bases not matched to a gene: 11. The CDR3 runs to 16 residues. Germline-derived CDR1 and CDR2 are SGHRS and YFSETQ.

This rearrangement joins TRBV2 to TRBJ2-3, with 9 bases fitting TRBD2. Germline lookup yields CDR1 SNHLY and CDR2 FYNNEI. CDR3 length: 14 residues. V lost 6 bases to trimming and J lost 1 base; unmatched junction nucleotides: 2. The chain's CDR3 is CASRSSGGTDTQYF. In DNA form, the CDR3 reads TGTGCCAGCAGGTCTAGCGGGGGCACAGATACGCAGTATTTT.